Many counts were recorded for the clone carrying this T cell receptor (beta chain). Antigen: not known. This sample was taken from a study of human T cells and chemical hapten exposure. Turning to the study itself: On roughly 2 cm by roughly 2 cm of upper inner arm skin, sensitization was performed with 2% DPC. Patients were mainly female, each with alopecia areata, totalis or universalis.

This CDR3 comprises 14 residues. V was trimmed by 3 bases and J by 3 bases, leaving 12 bases between them. The germline CDR1 and CDR2 sequences are SQVTM and ANQGSEA. The study, taken as a whole, reports: Alopecia in the donors means their immune response may deviate from healthy people's.

The library tagged each cDNA molecule with unique molecular identifiers. TCRdb redid the calling of the RACE reads with MiXCR, one entry per CDR3 protein. Of tens of thousands of distinct CDR3 sequences listed, 10% to 15% are singletons. Time point in this sample: patch test 3, about 24 weeks after DPC sensitization. The treatment: therapeutic diphenylcyclopropenone sensitization with weekly scalp DPC. Sequenced material: whole blood, taken in connection with sensitization to the hapten diphenylcyclopropenone (DPC). V is TRBV29-1 and J is TRBJ2-1; D may correspond to TRBD1 or TRBD2 (5 bases each). This clonotype was obtained from a woman in her 50s with alopecia areata. Some clones in this sample may be carry-over from other donors' samples. CDR3 coding DNA: TGCAGCGTTGATGAGGGACGGGTCTACAATGAGCAGTTCTTC. Residues: CSVDEGRVYNEQFF.